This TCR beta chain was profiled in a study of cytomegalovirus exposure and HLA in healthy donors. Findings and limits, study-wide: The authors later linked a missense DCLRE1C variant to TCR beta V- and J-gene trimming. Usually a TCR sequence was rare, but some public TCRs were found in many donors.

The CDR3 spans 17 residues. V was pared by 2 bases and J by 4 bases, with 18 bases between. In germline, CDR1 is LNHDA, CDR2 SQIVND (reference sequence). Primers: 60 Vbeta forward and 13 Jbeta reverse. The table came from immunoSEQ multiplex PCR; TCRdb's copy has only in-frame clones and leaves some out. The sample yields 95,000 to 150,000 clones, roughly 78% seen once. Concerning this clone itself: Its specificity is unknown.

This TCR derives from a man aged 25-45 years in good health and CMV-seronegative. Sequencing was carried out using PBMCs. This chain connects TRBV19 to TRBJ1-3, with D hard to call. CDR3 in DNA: TGTGCCAGTAGTATAAGGGTGACACCGACGGGGGGAAACACCATATATTTT. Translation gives CASSIRVTPTGGNTIYF. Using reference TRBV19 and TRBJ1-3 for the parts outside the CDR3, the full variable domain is DGGITQSPKYLFRKEGQNVTLSCEQNLNHDAMYWYRQDPGQGLRLIYYSQIVNDFQKGDIAEGYSVSREKKESFPLTVTSAQKNPTAFYLCASSIRVTPTGGNTIYFGEGSWLTVV.